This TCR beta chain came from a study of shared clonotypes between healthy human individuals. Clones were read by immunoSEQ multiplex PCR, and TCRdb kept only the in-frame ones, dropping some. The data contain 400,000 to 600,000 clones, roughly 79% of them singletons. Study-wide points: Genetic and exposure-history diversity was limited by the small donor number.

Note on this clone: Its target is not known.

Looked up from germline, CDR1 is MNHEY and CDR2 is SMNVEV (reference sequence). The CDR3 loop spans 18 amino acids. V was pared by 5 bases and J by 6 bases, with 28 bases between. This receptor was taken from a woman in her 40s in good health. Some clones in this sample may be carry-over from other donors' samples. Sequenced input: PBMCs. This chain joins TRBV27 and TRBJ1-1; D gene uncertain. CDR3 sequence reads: CASSNDPTRMTMRAEAFF. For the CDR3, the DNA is TGTGCCAGCAGTAACGACCCGACCAGGATGACTATGCGCGCTGAAGCTTTCTTT.